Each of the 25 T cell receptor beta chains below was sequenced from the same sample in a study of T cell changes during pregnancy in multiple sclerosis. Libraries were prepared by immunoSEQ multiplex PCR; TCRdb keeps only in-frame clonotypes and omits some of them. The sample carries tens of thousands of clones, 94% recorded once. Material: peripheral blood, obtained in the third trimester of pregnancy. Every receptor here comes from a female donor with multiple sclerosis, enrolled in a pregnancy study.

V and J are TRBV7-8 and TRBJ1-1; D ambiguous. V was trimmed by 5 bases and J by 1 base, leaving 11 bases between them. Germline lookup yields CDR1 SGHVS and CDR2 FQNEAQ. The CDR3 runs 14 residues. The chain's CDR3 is CASSLITQNTEAFF. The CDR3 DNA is TGTGCCAGCAGCCTCATCACACAGAACACTGAAGCTTTCTTT. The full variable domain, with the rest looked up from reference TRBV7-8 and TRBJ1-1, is GAGVSQSPRYKVAKRGQDVALRCDPISGHVSLFWYQQALGQGPEFLTYFQNEAQLDKSGLPSDRFFAERPEGSVSTLKIQRTQQEDSAVYLCASSLITQNTEAFFGQGTRLTVV.

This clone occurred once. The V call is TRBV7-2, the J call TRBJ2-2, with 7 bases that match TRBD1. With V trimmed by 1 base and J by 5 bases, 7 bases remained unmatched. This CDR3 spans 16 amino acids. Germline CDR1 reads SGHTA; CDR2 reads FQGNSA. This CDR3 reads CASSLDRGPWTGELFF. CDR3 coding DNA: TGTGCCAGCAGCTTAGACAGGGGCCCTTGGACCGGGGAGCTGTTTTTT. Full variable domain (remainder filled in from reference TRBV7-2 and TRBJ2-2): GAGVSQSPSNKVTEKGKDVELRCDPISGHTALYWYRQSLGQGLEFLIYFQGNSAPDKSGLPSDRFSAERTGGSVSTLTIQRTQQEDSAVYLCASSLDRGPWTGELFFGEGSRLTVL.

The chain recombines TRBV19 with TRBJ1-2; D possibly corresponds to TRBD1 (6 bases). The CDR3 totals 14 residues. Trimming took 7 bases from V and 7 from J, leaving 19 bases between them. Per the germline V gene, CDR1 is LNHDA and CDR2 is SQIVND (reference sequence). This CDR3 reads CASNGGRDIGGYTF. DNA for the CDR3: TGTGCCAGTAACGGGGGGCGAGACATTGGTGGCTACACCTTC.

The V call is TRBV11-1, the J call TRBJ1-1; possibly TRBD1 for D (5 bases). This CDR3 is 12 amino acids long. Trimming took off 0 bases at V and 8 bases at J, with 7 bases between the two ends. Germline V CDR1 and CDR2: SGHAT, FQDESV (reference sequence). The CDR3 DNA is TGTGCCAGCAGCTTAGCCCAGGGAGAAGCTTTCTTT. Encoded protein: CASSLAQGEAFF.

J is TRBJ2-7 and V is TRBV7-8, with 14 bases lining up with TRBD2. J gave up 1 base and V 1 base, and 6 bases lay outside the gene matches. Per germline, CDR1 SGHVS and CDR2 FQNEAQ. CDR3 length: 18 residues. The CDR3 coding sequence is TGTGCCAGCAGCTTAGTACGACTAGCGGGGGGGCTTTCCTACGAGCAGTACTTC. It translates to CASSLVRLAGGLSYEQYF.

CDR3 in amino acids: CASSQPLAGWQNEKLFF. As DNA, the CDR3 is TGCGCCAGCAGCCAGCCCCTGGCGGGGTGGCAAAATGAAAAACTGTTTTTT. The chain is built from TRBV4-1 and TRBJ1-4; D uncertain. The CDR3 loop spans 17 amino acids. Germline assignment: CDR1 MGHRA and CDR2 YSYEKL. The V end lost 3 bases, the J end lost 5 bases, and 19 bases lay between the germline ends.

The CDR3 DNA reads as TGTGCCAGCAGCTCGCCTCGCGGACAGCTTCTACCTATAGCCAAAAACATTCAGTACTTC. Protein product: CASSSPRGQLLPIAKNIQYF. The rearrangement links TRBV21-1 to TRBJ2-4; the table assigns TRBD1, which was not confirmed against the DNA. TRBV21-1 is termed a pseudogene. The CDR3 has 20 amino acids.

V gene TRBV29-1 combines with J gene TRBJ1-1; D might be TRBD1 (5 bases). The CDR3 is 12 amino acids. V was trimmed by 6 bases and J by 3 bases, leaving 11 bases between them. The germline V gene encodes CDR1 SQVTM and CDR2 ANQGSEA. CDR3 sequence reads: CSVAWGDTEAFF. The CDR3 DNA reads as TGCAGCGTCGCCTGGGGGGACACTGAAGCTTTCTTT.

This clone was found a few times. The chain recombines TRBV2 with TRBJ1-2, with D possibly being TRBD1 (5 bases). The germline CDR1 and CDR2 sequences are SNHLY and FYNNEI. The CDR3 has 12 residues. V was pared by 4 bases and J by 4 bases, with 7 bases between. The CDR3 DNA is TGTGCCAGCAGTGGAACAGGCTATGGCTACACCTTC. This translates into CASSGTGYGYTF.

The CDR3 region has the DNA TGTGCCAGCAGCCAAGGCCCAGGGGGCCAGCCCCAGCATTTT. Residues: CASSQGPGGQPQHF. The V gene is TRBV5-8, the J gene TRBJ1-5, with TRBD1 identical over 8 bases. The germline CDR1 and CDR2 sequences are SGHTS and YDEGEE. V gave up 4 bases and J gave up 7 bases; unmatched junction bases: 7. The CDR3 totals 14 residues.

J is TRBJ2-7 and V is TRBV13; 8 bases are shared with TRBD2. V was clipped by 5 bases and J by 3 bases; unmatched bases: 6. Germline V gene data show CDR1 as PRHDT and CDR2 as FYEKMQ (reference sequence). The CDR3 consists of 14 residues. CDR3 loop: CASSHHGGVYEQYF. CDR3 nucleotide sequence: TGTGCCAGCAGCCACCACGGGGGGGTCTACGAGCAGTACTTC.

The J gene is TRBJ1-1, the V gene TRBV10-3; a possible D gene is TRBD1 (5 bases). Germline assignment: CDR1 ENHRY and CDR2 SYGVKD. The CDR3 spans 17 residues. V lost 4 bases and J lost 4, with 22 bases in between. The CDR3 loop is CAISGADHWRGGTEAFF. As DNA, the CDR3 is TGTGCCATCAGTGGGGCTGACCACTGGCGGGGGGGCACTGAAGCTTTCTTT.

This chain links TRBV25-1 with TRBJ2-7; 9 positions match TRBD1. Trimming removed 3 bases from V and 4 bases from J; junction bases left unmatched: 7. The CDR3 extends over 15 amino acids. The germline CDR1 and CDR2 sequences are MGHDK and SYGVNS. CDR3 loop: CASSDQTGGPYEQYF. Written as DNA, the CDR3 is TGTGCCAGCAGTGATCAGACAGGGGGACCGTACGAGCAGTACTTC.

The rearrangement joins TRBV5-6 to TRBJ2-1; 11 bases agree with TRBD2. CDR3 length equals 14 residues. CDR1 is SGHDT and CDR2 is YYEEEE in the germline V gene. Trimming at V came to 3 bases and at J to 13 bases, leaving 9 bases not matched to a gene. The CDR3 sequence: CASSWGLGLAEQFF. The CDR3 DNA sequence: TGTGCCAGCAGCTGGGGGCTGGGACTAGCGGAACAGTTCTTC.

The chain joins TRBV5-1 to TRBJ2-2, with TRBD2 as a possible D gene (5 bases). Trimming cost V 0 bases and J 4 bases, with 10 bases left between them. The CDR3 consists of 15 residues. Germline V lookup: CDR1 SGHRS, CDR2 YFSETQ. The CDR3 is CASSLETRGTGELFF. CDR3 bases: TGCGCCAGCAGCTTGGAGACTCGGGGCACCGGGGAGCTGTTTTTT.

The CDR3, as DNA: TGTGCCAGCAGCCTAGGACTAGCGGGGTACACAGATACGCAGTATTTT. Translating gives CASSLGLAGYTDTQYF. The rearrangement links TRBV7-2 to TRBJ2-3; 12 bases fit TRBD2. The CDR3 is 16 residues long. J gave up 2 bases and V 5 bases, and 5 bases lay outside the gene matches. Germline values: CDR1 SGHTA, CDR2 FQGNSA. The full variable domain, in which reference TRBV7-2 and TRBJ2-3 provide the parts outside the CDR3, is GAGVSQSPSNKVTEKGKDVELRCDPISGHTALYWYRQSLGQGLEFLIYFQGNSAPDKSGLPSDRFSAERTGGSVSTLTIQRTQQEDSAVYLCASSLGLAGYTDTQYFGPGTRLTVL.

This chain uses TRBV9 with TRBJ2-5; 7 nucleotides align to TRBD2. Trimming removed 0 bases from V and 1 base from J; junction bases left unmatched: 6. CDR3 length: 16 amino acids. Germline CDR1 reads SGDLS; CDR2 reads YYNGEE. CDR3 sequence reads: CASSVERTSAQETQYF. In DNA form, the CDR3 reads TGTGCCAGCAGCGTAGAGCGCACTAGCGCCCAAGAGACCCAGTACTTC.

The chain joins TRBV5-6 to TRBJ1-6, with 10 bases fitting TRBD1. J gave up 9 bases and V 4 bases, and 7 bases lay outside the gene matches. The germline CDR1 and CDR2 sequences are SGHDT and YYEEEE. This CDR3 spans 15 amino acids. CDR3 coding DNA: TGTGCCAGCAGCAGACCGGGACAGGGGATTTCACCCCTCCACTTT. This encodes CASSRPGQGISPLHF.

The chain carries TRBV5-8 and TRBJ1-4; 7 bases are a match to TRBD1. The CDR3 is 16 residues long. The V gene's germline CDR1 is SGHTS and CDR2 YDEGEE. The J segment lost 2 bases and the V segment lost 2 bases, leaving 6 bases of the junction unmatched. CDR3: CASSFRQGHTNEKLFF. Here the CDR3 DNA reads TGTGCCAGCAGCTTTCGACAGGGTCATACTAATGAAAAACTGTTTTTT.

CDR3 DNA: TGTGCCAGCAAGGTAGCGGCGGGGGAGCTGTTTTTT. This encodes CASKVAAGELFF. This sequence joins TRBV19 and TRBJ2-2; perhaps TRBD2 as D (6 bases). The CDR3 consists of 12 residues. Germline-derived CDR1 and CDR2 are LNHDA and SQIVND (reference sequence). Trimming pared 9 bases from V and 8 bases from J, leaving 13 bases between.

CDR3 coding DNA: TGTGCCAGCAGCCCGACTAGCGGGGGGAACCAAGAGCAGTTCTTC. The encoded protein is CASSPTSGGNQEQFF. V gene TRBV11-3 combines with J gene TRBJ2-1; 13 bases map to TRBD2. V shed 5 bases, J shed 10 bases, and the junction held 8 bases outside the gene matches. This CDR3 contains 15 residues. CDR1 and CDR2 from the germline V gene are SGHNT and YENEEA.

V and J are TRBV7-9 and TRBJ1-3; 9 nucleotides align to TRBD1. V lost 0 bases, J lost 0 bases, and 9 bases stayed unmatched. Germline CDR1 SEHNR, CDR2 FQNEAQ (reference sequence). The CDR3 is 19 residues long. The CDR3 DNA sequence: TGTGCCAGCAGCTTAGCGCACGGGACAGGGATGTACTCTGGAAACACCATATATTTT. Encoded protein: CASSLAHGTGMYSGNTIYF.

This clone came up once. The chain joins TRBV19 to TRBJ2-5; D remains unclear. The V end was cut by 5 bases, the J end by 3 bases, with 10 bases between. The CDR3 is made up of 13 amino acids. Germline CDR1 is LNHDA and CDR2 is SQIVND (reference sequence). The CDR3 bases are TGTGCCAGTAGTGCGAACCTCGAAGAGACCCAGTACTTC. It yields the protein CASSANLEETQYF.

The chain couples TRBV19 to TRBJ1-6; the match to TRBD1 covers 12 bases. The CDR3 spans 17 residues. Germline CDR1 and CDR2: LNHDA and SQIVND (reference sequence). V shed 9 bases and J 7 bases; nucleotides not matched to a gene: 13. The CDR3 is CASNQRDRGRRNSPLHF. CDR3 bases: TGTGCCAGCAACCAAAGGGACAGGGGGCGGAGAAATTCACCCCTCCACTTT.

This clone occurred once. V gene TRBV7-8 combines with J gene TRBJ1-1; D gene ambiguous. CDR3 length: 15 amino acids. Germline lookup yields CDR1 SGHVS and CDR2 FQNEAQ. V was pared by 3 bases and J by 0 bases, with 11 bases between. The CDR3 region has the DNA TGTGCCAGCAGCTTGTCAGGAACCATGAACACTGAAGCTTTCTTT. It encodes CASSLSGTMNTEAFF.